One and the same sample provided the 12 T cell receptor beta chains below, sequenced in a study of cytomegalovirus exposure and HLA in healthy donors (dated by TCRdb to the late 2010s). Library preparation used the immunoSEQ multiplex PCR assay. The clones in this table, taken by TCRdb from immuneACCESS, are in-frame only. Not every clone is retained; where verified, under half of the shortfall comes from an unresolved V gene, and the cause of the rest is unknown. The sample records roughly 86,000 clones, about 96% of which are singletons. The top ten clonotypes cover roughly 1.5% of the sample. The specimen was PBMCs. These receptors came from a man aged 18 to 29 in good health and CMV-seropositive.

This chain joins TRBV5-1 and TRBJ1-2, with a tentative D call TRBD1 (5 bases). The CDR3 is 16 amino acids. The germline V gene has CDR1 SGHRS and CDR2 YFSETQ. Trimming pared 4 bases from V and 0 bases from J, leaving 16 bases between. CDR3 sequence reads: CASSLTEAHSNYGYTF. CDR3 bases: TGCGCCAGCAGCCTGACAGAAGCCCATTCTAACTATGGCTACACCTTC.

V gene TRBV5-1 combines with J gene TRBJ1-4; D not certain. CDR1 is SGHRS, CDR2 YFSETQ, per germline. The V end was cut by 6 bases, the J end by 1 base, with 13 bases between. The CDR3 is 15 amino acids. The CDR3 coding sequence is TGCGCCAGCAAGGAAGCAGCGGGAACTAATGAAAAACTGTTTTTT. Protein sequence: CASKEAAGTNEKLFF.

The rearrangement links TRBV14 to TRBJ1-2, with TRBD1 matching over 7 bases. Looked up from germline, CDR1 is SGHDN and CDR2 is FVKESK. This CDR3 has 13 amino acids. The junction had 4 bases not matched to a gene; V was cut back by 4 bases and J by 5 bases. CDR3 region: CASSPRTGYGYTF. CDR3 nucleotide sequence: TGTGCCAGCAGCCCGCGGACAGGATATGGCTACACCTTC.

The V gene is TRBV9, the J gene TRBJ2-2; D is ambiguous. Germline V gene lookup returns CDR1 SGDLS and CDR2 YYNGEE. The CDR3 sequence is 13 residues long. Between the trimmed V and J ends, which lost 0 bases and 4 bases, there was a span of 4 bases. The CDR3 loop reads CASSVAGTGELFF. The CDR3 DNA reads TGTGCCAGCAGCGTAGCGGGCACCGGGGAGCTGTTTTTT.

This rearrangement joins TRBV5-6 to TRBJ2-7, with 7 bases lining up with TRBD1. The J segment lost 2 bases and the V segment lost 4 bases, leaving 3 bases of the junction unmatched. This CDR3 has 13 residues. Germline CDR1 is SGHDT and CDR2 is YYEEEE. CDR3: CASSVGQAYEQYF. For the CDR3, the DNA is TGTGCCAGCAGCGTCGGACAGGCCTACGAGCAGTACTTC.

The J gene is TRBJ1-1, the V gene TRBV4-2; TRBD1 aligns across 7 bases. The CDR3 loop spans 17 amino acids. Trimming removed 0 bases from V and 5 bases from J; junction bases left unmatched: 12. Germline values: CDR1 LGHNA, CDR2 YNFKEQ. The CDR3 sequence is CASSQDLRQGKGTEAFF. The CDR3 DNA reads as TGTGCCAGCAGCCAAGATCTCCGACAGGGAAAGGGGACTGAAGCTTTCTTT.

Only one count was recorded for this clone. The chain couples TRBV28 to TRBJ1-1; TRBD1 might be the D (6 bases). Trimming pared 6 bases from V and 1 base from J, leaving 9 bases between. The CDR3 is made up of 13 amino acids. Germline CDR1 MDHEN, CDR2 SYDVKM. In DNA form, the CDR3 reads TGTGCCAGCAGAGGACAGCCGAACACTGAAGCTTTCTTT. Residues: CASRGQPNTEAFF.

This chain uses TRBV7-9 with TRBJ2-1; TRBD2 is a possible D gene (5 bases). The germline V gene encodes CDR1 SEHNR and CDR2 FQNEAQ (reference sequence). The CDR3 has 15 amino acids. V lost 10 bases and J 2 bases, leaving 18 bases between the germline ends. CDR3 loop: CATGVSESTYNEQFF. Here the CDR3 DNA reads TGTGCCACCGGGGTTTCAGAGAGTACCTACAATGAGCAGTTCTTC.

CDR3 sequence: CASSSPDRVGGGTYEQYF. The DNA of the CDR3 is TGTGCCAGCAGCTCCCCCGACAGGGTCGGAGGGGGAACCTACGAGCAGTACTTC. This sequence joins TRBV5-4 and TRBJ2-7; D may be TRBD1 (7 bases). V dropped 3 bases and J dropped 2 bases, with 24 bases sitting between them. The CDR3 spans 18 residues. From germline, CDR1 is SGHNT and CDR2 YYREEE (reference sequence).

This rearrangement joins TRBV5-1 to TRBJ2-5, with a possible D match to TRBD2 (6 bases). Germline values: CDR1 SGHRS, CDR2 YFSETQ. The CDR3 consists of 15 residues. V dropped 2 bases and J dropped 4 bases, with 15 bases sitting between them. The CDR3 DNA sequence: TGCGCCAGCAGCTTTAGCCCCCAGGGAGGAGAGACCCAGTACTTC. Translating it yields CASSFSPQGGETQYF.

The chain links TRBV5-1 to TRBJ2-1; 11 nucleotides align to TRBD1. Germline assignment: CDR1 SGHRS and CDR2 YFSETQ. V was clipped by 3 bases and J by 9 bases; unmatched bases: 11. The CDR3 has 16 residues. Here the CDR3 DNA reads TGCGCCAGCAGCTCCGCCGGACAGGGGGCGTTTGGTGAGCAGTTCTTC. Amino acids: CASSSAGQGAFGEQFF.

The chain links TRBV29-1 to TRBJ1-2; 8 bases align to TRBD1. Germline-derived CDR1 and CDR2 are SQVTM and ANQGSEA. V gave up 6 bases and J gave up 6 bases; unmatched junction bases: 6. This CDR3 has 12 residues. This CDR3 reads CSVDRGLNGYTF. DNA of the CDR3: TGCAGCGTCGACAGGGGTCTCAATGGCTACACCTTC.